These T cell receptor beta chains were read from a single sample in a study of cytomegalovirus exposure and HLA in healthy donors. Repertoires were generated with immunoSEQ multiplex PCR, while TCRdb's copy carries only in-frame clones and drops some. The table lists approximately 150,000 clones, over 75% of them singletons. The sample consisted of PBMCs. The origin of the receptors is a man in his forties or fifties in good health and CMV-seropositive. Each CDR3 is given with its conserved first and last residue. A D gene is named only where the DNA matches it firmly. Size is omitted from some rows. Given values are once, few, many or a class for expanded clones.

v_gene	j_gene	d_gene	abundance	CDR3aa	CDR3nt
TRBV5-1	TRBJ1-6	-	-	CASSPDTFNSPLHF	TGCGCCAGCAGCCCCGACACCTTTAATTCACCCCTCCACTTT
TRBV7-2	TRBJ2-4	-	-	CASSYNPRQGIIQYF	TGTGCCAGCAGCTACAATCCCCGTCAGGGGATCATTCAGTACTTC
TRBV19	TRBJ1-1	-	-	CASRGGARANTEAFF	TGTGCCAGTAGGGGCGGGGCGAGGGCGAACACTGAAGCTTTCTTT
TRBV6-6	TRBJ2-5	-	once	CASSGTNAQYF	TGTGCCAGCAGTGGGACAAACGCCCAGTACTTC
TRBV9	TRBJ2-3	TRBD2	-	CASSVSGRELDTQYF	TGTGCCAGCAGCGTATCCGGGAGGGAGTTAGATACGCAGTATTTT
TRBV4-3	TRBJ1-4	TRBD1	few	CASSWGQANEKLFF	TGCGCCAGCAGCTGGGGACAGGCTAATGAAAAACTGTTTTTT
TRBV2	TRBJ1-2	TRBD1	-	CASSTDRVNGYTF	TGTGCCAGCAGTACCGACAGGGTGAATGGCTACACCTTC
TRBV6-5	TRBJ1-2	TRBD1	-	CASSEGGTGYGYTF	TGTGCCAGCAGTGAAGGGGGCACCGGATATGGCTACACCTTC
TRBV6-1	TRBJ1-2	-	-	CASSEGDSGWDYGYTF	TGTGCCAGCAGTGAAGGGGACTCCGGATGGGACTATGGCTACACCTTC
TRBV2	TRBJ2-2	-	-	CASREVRSTGELFF	TGTGCCAGCAGGGAAGTGCGGTCCACCGGGGAGCTGTTTTTT
TRBV5-1	TRBJ2-6	TRBD1	-	CASSLQGAPGANVLTF	TGCGCCAGCAGCTTGCAGGGGGCTCCTGGGGCCAACGTCCTGACTTTC
TRBV30	TRBJ2-2	-	-	CACHGKSNTGELFF	TGTGCCTGCCACGGGAAATCGAACACCGGGGAGCTGTTTTTT
TRBV6-4	TRBJ2-3	TRBD2	-	CATRSGSGGTDTQYF	TGTGCCACCCGTAGCGGGAGCGGTGGCACAGATACGCAGTATTTT
TRBV10-3	TRBJ1-5	-	-	CAISQGGGQPQHF	TGTGCCATCAGTCAGGGAGGGGGTCAGCCCCAGCATTTT
TRBV18	TRBJ1-2	TRBD1	-	CASSPTGQDIDYTF	TGTGCCAGCTCACCGACGGGACAGGATATCGACTACACCTTC
TRBV28	TRBJ1-5	-	-	CASRQGLVQPQHF	TGTGCCAGCAGGCAGGGCTTGGTTCAGCCCCAGCATTTT
TRBV6-5	TRBJ1-1	-	-	CASSYSPQGNTEAFF	TGTGCCAGCAGTTACTCGCCCCAGGGGAACACTGAAGCTTTCTTT
TRBV5-1	TRBJ2-3	TRBD2	-	CASSHSGGGTDTQYF	TGCGCCAGCAGTCATAGCGGGGGGGGCACAGATACGCAGTATTTT
TRBV6-1	TRBJ2-2	-	-	CARRGGSANTGELFF	TGTGCCAGGAGGGGGGGATCCGCGAACACCGGGGAGCTGTTTTTT
TRBV30	TRBJ2-7	-	-	CAWTEQRAYEQYF	TGTGCCTGGACGGAACAGAGGGCCTACGAGCAGTACTTC
TRBV18	TRBJ2-7	-	few	CASSPNGRGRGGEQYF	TGTGCCAGCTCACCAAACGGCCGTGGCAGGGGTGGAGAGCAGTACTTC
TRBV2	TRBJ2-7	-	-	CAALTGVSYEQYF	TGTGCCGCCCTAACGGGAGTAAGTTACGAGCAGTACTTC
TRBV5-5	TRBJ2-3	TRBD2	-	CASSIPSGVTDTQYF	TGTGCCAGCAGCATCCCTAGCGGGGTCACAGATACGCAGTATTTT
TRBV14	TRBJ2-7	-	-	CASSQRRAQRPYEQYF	TGTGCCAGCAGCCAAAGGAGGGCACAGAGACCCTACGAGCAGTACTTC
TRBV2	TRBJ1-5	TRBD1	-	CASSRQGGNQPQHF	TGTGCCAGCAGTCGACAGGGCGGCAATCAGCCCCAGCATTTT
TRBV9	TRBJ1-2	-	once	CASGQSYANYGYTF	TGTGCCAGCGGACAGTCCTACGCTAACTATGGCTACACCTTC
TRBV11-2	TRBJ1-3	-	-	CASSAAGWGNTIYF	TGTGCCAGCAGCGCCGCGGGGTGGGGAAACACCATATATTTT
TRBV5-1	TRBJ2-7	TRBD2	-	CASTYTGTSGSYEQYF	TGCGCCAGCACCTACACCGGGACTAGCGGCTCCTACGAGCAGTACTTC
TRBV5-4	TRBJ1-1	-	-	CASAGGGGAYTEAFF	TGTGCCAGCGCGGGTGGCGGGGGCGCATACACTGAAGCTTTCTTT
TRBV6-5	TRBJ1-1	-	few	CASSWAGVGNTEAFF	TGTGCCAGCAGTTGGGCAGGGGTGGGGAACACTGAAGCTTTCTTT
TRBV6-4	TRBJ2-3	-	once	CASRAQAFSTDTQYF	TGTGCCAGCAGGGCCCAGGCTTTCTCGACAGATACGCAGTATTTT
TRBV19	TRBJ2-2	TRBD1	-	CATRQGNTGELFF	TGTGCCACGAGACAGGGGAACACCGGGGAGCTGTTTTTT
TRBV5-6	TRBJ1-2	-	once	CASSLVGGQSYGYTF	TGTGCCAGCAGCTTGGTGGGGGGGCAGAGCTATGGCTACACCTTC
TRBV5-1	TRBJ2-1	TRBD2	-	CASSSQGPSGYNEQFF	TGCGCCAGCAGCTCCCAGGGACCTAGCGGGTACAATGAGCAGTTCTTC
TRBV28	TRBJ1-5	-	once	CASSFQGFPNQPQHF	TGTGCCAGCAGTTTCCAGGGGTTCCCTAATCAGCCCCAGCATTTT
TRBV5-4	TRBJ2-5	-	-	CASSSQGNQETQYF	TGTGCCAGCAGCTCACAGGGCAACCAAGAGACCCAGTACTTC
TRBV5-1	TRBJ1-2	-	-	CASSLDQNYGYTF	TGCGCCAGCAGCTTGGACCAGAATTATGGCTACACCTTC
TRBV27	TRBJ2-4	TRBD1	-	CASPEDRGHELAKNIQYF	TGTGCCAGCCCCGAGGACAGGGGACACGAGCTAGCCAAAAACATTCAGTACTTC
TRBV9	TRBJ1-2	-	once	CASSPDQGNYGYTF	TGTGCCAGCAGCCCAGACCAGGGTAACTATGGCTACACCTTC
TRBV15	TRBJ1-4	-	-	CATSRRTEGNEKLFF	TGTGCCACCAGCAGACGGACAGAGGGAAATGAAAAACTGTTTTTT
TRBV7-2	TRBJ2-7	TRBD1	-	CASSLAREGAQYF	TGTGCCAGCAGCTTAGCAAGAGAGGGGGCCCAGTACTTC
TRBV6-4	TRBJ2-1	TRBD1	few	CASSLDRSSYNEQFF	TGTGCCAGCAGCCTGGACAGGAGCTCCTACAATGAGCAGTTCTTC
TRBV5-8	TRBJ1-4	-	-	CASSSRQVAEKLFF	TGTGCCAGCAGCTCCCGGCAGGTCGCTGAAAAACTGTTTTTT
TRBV4-2	TRBJ2-1	-	-	CASSQVPQGSYNEQFF	TGTGCCAGCAGCCAAGTCCCCCAGGGGTCCTACAATGAGCAGTTCTTC
TRBV7-2	TRBJ1-2	-	-	CASSLRQYGYTF	TGTGCCAGCAGCTTACGTCAGTATGGCTACACCTTC
TRBV18	TRBJ2-5	TRBD1	-	CASSPAGGGAQETQYF	TGTGCCAGCTCCCCCGCAGGGGGCGGGGCCCAAGAGACCCAGTACTTC
TRBV6-5	TRBJ1-5	-	-	CASSYSPGQPQHF	TGTGCCAGCAGTTACTCTCCAGGACAGCCCCAGCATTTT
TRBV28	TRBJ1-2	TRBD1	-	CASSPPGGGYGYTF	TGTGCCAGCAGCCCTCCAGGGGGAGGCTATGGCTACACCTTC
TRBV5-5	TRBJ2-7	-	-	CASSLATGTPYEQYF	TGTGCCAGCAGCCTGGCTACCGGGACACCCTACGAGCAGTACTTC
TRBV5-1	TRBJ2-3	-	-	CASSLGAEADTQYF	TGCGCCAGCAGTTTGGGTGCAGAGGCGGATACGCAGTATTTT